This T cell receptor (beta chain) was recorded in a study of blood T cells in healthy people across ages (dated by TCRdb to 2014 to 2015). Regarding the complete study: In model experiments, roughly one uniquely barcoded TCR beta cDNA molecule per two T cells was captured by template switching. To avoid experimental bias, donors of different ages were randomly spread across the sequencing lanes. Donors were grouped into four age groups: young (average roughly 17 years), middle-aged (around 39), aged (about 60) and long-lived (just over 80). Using deep sequencing normalized with unique cDNA molecular identifiers, the study measured how TCR beta repertoire diversity changes with age. For two donors (one aged 18 to 30 and one aged 80 or older), the study analyzed two additional independent replicas of 1 million unique cDNA reads from the same blood draw. Results and caveats for the whole study, not just this receptor: The percentage of naive T cells measured by flow cytometry correlated strongly with observed TCR beta diversity. As age increased, observed TCR beta diversity per million T cells dropped in a roughly linear way, and a significant reduction was already evident by age around 41. Bulk unsorted PBMC profiling prevented conclusive comparison of naive and antigen-experienced compartments. Compared with the aged group, the long-lived group had more naive CD4+ T cells, fewer expanded clones and increased TCR diversity, a pattern suggesting age selection. Because the CMV infection status of the donors was unknown, age-related changes in expanded clonotypes may potentially have been confounded. Estimates of total diversity from one million sequenced T cells were regarded as lower bounds and underestimates.

Library construction relied on 5' RACE. The sequencing machine was an Illumina HiSeq 2500. A second PCR of roughly 7 to 11 cycles was performed with a sample-barcoded 5' primer and a J-beta primer mix. A template-switch 5' adaptor carrying 12 random nucleotides introduced a unique molecular identifier onto each TCR beta cDNA molecule. Each sample yielded at least 2.5 million CDR3-containing paired-end reads. First-strand cDNA was synthesized from all RNA with the Mint cDNA synthesis kit, primed by a TRBC-specific oligonucleotide. Following uracil-DNA glycosylase treatment, a first 18-cycle PCR with universal primers M1SS and BC2_uni_R was performed on all cDNA. As for the original processing: For normalization, 1 million high-quality reads were randomly selected from each sample, with every read carrying a distinct molecular identifier. Instead of being binned into consensus sequences, reads that shared molecular identifiers were thrown out. MiTCR, set to a Q25 quality threshold and the strictest error-elimination algorithm, was used for CDR3 identification, clonotype clustering and error correction. Lower-bound total TCR beta diversity was estimated with a nonparametric unseen species model using Euler transformation. Clones were called with MiXCR by TCRdb after fastp trimmed the public reads at Q25, and only in-frame beta chains were retained. Identical CDR3 proteins give one entry, which carries the most common genes and DNA. TCRdb, not the authors, supplied the V and J calls. The sample yields around 1,100,000 distinct CDR3 sequences; around two fifths were counted once. The ten largest clones take up about an eighth of the sample.

Donors were around 37 systemically healthy Caucasian individuals from Russia aged 6 to 90 years. About 9.1 milliliters of peripheral blood were collected from each donor into EDTA-treated Vacutainer tubes. Ficoll-Paque density-gradient centrifugation was used to isolate PBMCs, with at least 6.5 million obtained per sample. Total RNA was extracted from PBMCs with Trizol reagent, with at least 6 micrograms obtained per sample. For every donor, an aliquot of PBMCs went through flow cytometry to measure the percentages of naive CD45RAhigh/CD27high T cells. Trimming removed 4 bases from V and 11 bases from J, leaving 15 bases between the germline ends. CDR1 and CDR2, looked up from the germline V gene (reference sequence), are LGHDT and YNNKEL. The CDR3 goes from the cysteine to the phenylalanine over 14 residues. CDR3 DNA is the only sequence kept; it has 42 bases, read in frame from the first base. Points on this clonotype: Its recognized antigen is unknown. Nothing much larger sits one base from this clone, and base qualities are not available.

This sequence was found in a man younger than 30 in good health. Sequenced input: blood. Recombination linked TRBV3-1 to TRBJ1-6, with the identity of the D gene unclear. The DNA reads TGTGCCAGCAGCCGAATATCAGGCCCCGCACCCCTCCACTTT. It specifies CASSRISGPAPLHF.